Here is one TCR beta chain with its context. What it binds is unknown. Carried by the TCR beta cDNA libraries were unique molecular identifiers. It was from about 0.98 to 11 million T cells that some 500,000 cDNA molecules came. MiXCR was run by TCRdb on the PCR reads, yielding one entry per CDR3 protein. The sample has about 820,000 distinct CDR3 sequences; approximately 50% are singletons. This sample is drawn from a study of post-analysis software for immune sequencing data. Whole-study results and caveats: Controls had significantly higher normalized Chao1 diversity than multiple sclerosis patients. Controls showed lower frequencies than patients for five TRBV segments, and TRBV5-6, TRBV5-1 and TRBV20-1 were among these.

Per the germline V gene, CDR1 is SQVTM and CDR2 is ANQGSEA. This CDR3 has 14 amino acids. Germline trimming cut 4 bases from V and 1 base from J; bases unmatched to any gene: 5. This sequence originates from a girl aged 5-17 years with multiple sclerosis. The sequencing input was blood. The chain employs TRBV29-1 and TRBJ1-1, with 8 bases identical to TRBD1. The CDR3 DNA sequence: TGCAGCGTTGTCCAGGGGGCAAGGAACACTGAAGCTTTCTTT. This translates into CSVVQGARNTEAFF. Full variable domain (outside the CDR3, taken from reference TRBV29-1 and TRBJ1-1): SAVISQKPSRDICQRGTSLTIQCQVDSQVTMMFWYRQQPGQSLTLIATANQGSEATYESGFVIDKFPISRPNLTFSTLTVSNMSPEDSSIYLCSVVQGARNTEAFFGQGTRLTVV.